The 17 T cell receptor beta chains given below trace back to one sample, sequenced in a study of CD8+ T cells in alopecia areata. As the sequencing template, cDNA was produced by extracting RNA and reverse transcribing it. Repertoires were generated with immunoSEQ multiplex PCR, while TCRdb's copy carries only in-frame clones and drops some. The sample yields approximately 98,000 clones, under 60% seen once. Material: NKG2D-low CD8+ T cells sorted from blood. These receptor sequences come from a human donor with alopecia areata.

This clone was picked up a small number of times. The chain employs TRBV2 and TRBJ2-1, with D unclear. The CDR3 is 12 residues long. Trimming pared 6 bases from V and 8 bases from J, leaving 11 bases between. The germline V gene encodes CDR1 SNHLY and CDR2 FYNNEI. CDR3 region: CASRPGPHEQFF. The CDR3 bases are TGTGCCAGCAGGCCGGGTCCCCATGAGCAGTTCTTC.

This clone occurred a few times. The chain couples TRBV11-2 to TRBJ2-5; D not resolved. This CDR3 comprises 15 residues. Looked up from germline, CDR1 is SGHAT and CDR2 is FQNNGV. V was pared by 5 bases and J by 2 bases, with 15 bases between. CDR3 residues: CASSPLFQQQETQYF. The CDR3 DNA follows: TGTGCCAGCAGCCCACTGTTTCAGCAACAAGAGACCCAGTACTTC.

A few counts support this clone. The chain is built from TRBV5-6 and TRBJ2-7, with D possibly being TRBD1 or TRBD2 (5 bases each). V shed 2 bases and J shed 2 bases, with 8 bases lying between them. CDR1 and CDR2 (germline): SGHDT, YYEEEE. CDR3 length equals 13 residues. CDR3 sequence (DNA): TGTGCCAGCAGCTTCGGGACCACCTACGAGCAGTACTTC. Its translation: CASSFGTTYEQYF.

The rearrangement links TRBV19 to TRBJ2-1; a weak D match, TRBD1 (6 bases). Germline V CDR1 and CDR2: LNHDA, SQIVND (reference sequence). Trimming stripped 5 bases from V and 9 bases from J, with 17 bases between. The CDR3 is 14 amino acids. The DNA for the CDR3 is TGTGCCAGTAGTTTTATGGACAGACCCTCTGAGCAGTTCTTC. Translation: CASSFMDRPSEQFF.

This chain links TRBV27 with TRBJ2-5, with 8 bases lining up with TRBD1. J gave up 2 bases and V 6 bases, and 5 bases lay outside the gene matches. Germline V CDR1 and CDR2: MNHEY, SMNVEV (reference sequence). The CDR3 has 14 amino acids. The CDR3 sequence is CASSRTGPQETQYF. The CDR3 nucleotides read TGTGCCAGCAGCAGGACAGGGCCGCAAGAGACCCAGTACTTC.

The chain has TRBV2 and TRBJ2-1, with D unclear. The CDR3 spans 15 residues. Germline V CDR1 and CDR2: SNHLY, FYNNEI. V was cut by 4 bases and J by 2 bases, with 12 bases left in between. As DNA, the CDR3 is TGTGCCAGCAGTGTAAGGATAACTACCTACAATGAGCAGTTCTTC. It translates to CASSVRITTYNEQFF.

This chain links TRBV15 with TRBJ2-3; D is unclear. The CDR3 is 15 residues long. Germline V gene sequence: CDR1 LNHNV, CDR2 YYDKDF (reference sequence). V lost 1 base, J lost 2 bases, and 10 bases lay in between. CDR3 residues: CATSRVVGATDTQYF. The CDR3 DNA sequence: TGTGCCACCAGCAGAGTGGTAGGAGCCACAGATACGCAGTATTTT.

The rearrangement links TRBV6-4 to TRBJ1-2; D might be TRBD1 (6 bases). Trimming took 0 bases from V and 7 from J, leaving 12 bases between them. In germline, CDR1 is MRHNA, CDR2 SNTAGT. The CDR3 consists of 14 residues. CDR3 DNA: TGTGCCAGCAGTGACTCGTTACAGGGAGGTGGCTACACCTTC. As protein: CASSDSLQGGGYTF.

The rearrangement links TRBV7-6 to TRBJ2-1; maybe TRBD2 (5 bases). The CDR3 has 12 residues. Germline CDR1 reads SGHVS; CDR2 reads FNYEAQ. V dropped 2 bases and J dropped 10 bases, with 9 bases sitting between them. CDR3 nucleotide sequence: TGTGCCAGCAGCTTAACGGGGATGGAGCAGTTCTTC. It yields the protein CASSLTGMEQFF.

The rearrangement links TRBV27 to TRBJ1-1, with TRBD1 as a possible D gene (5 bases). From germline, CDR1 is MNHEY and CDR2 SMNVEV (reference sequence). This CDR3 has 15 residues. V lost 0 bases to trimming and J lost 3 bases, with 11 bases between them. CDR3 nucleotide sequence: TGTGCCAGCAGTTTATCGGGGGAGGGAGACACTGAAGCTTTCTTT. Translation gives CASSLSGEGDTEAFF.

The chain links TRBV6-5 to TRBJ2-5; 8 bases are shared with TRBD1. J gave up 2 bases and V 0 bases, and 2 bases lay outside the gene matches. This CDR3 is built from 15 residues. Germline assignment: CDR1 MNHEY and CDR2 SVGAGI. CDR3 bases: TGTGCCAGCAGTTACTCCCGGACAGGGCAAGAGACCCAGTACTTC. Translating gives CASSYSRTGQETQYF.

V and J are TRBV2 and TRBJ2-5; D is uncertain. The CDR3 runs to 11 residues. Looked up from germline, CDR1 is SNHLY and CDR2 is FYNNEI. Trimming pared 7 bases from V and 3 bases from J, leaving 6 bases between. This CDR3 reads CASMAEETQYF. The CDR3 bases are TGTGCCAGCATGGCAGAAGAGACCCAGTACTTC.

The V and J genes are TRBV27 and TRBJ1-2, with 7 positions matching TRBD1. This CDR3 is 13 amino acids long. Germline V lookup: CDR1 MNHEY, CDR2 SMNVEV (reference sequence). V shed 10 bases, J shed 4 bases, and the junction held 9 bases outside the gene matches. DNA of the CDR3: TGTGCCACCTACTCGACAGGGATCTATGGCTACACCTTC. Translating gives CATYSTGIYGYTF.

This clone was seen a few times. The chain joins TRBV6-4 to TRBJ2-2; TRBD2 matches 10 bases. Germline V gives CDR1 MRHNA, CDR2 SNTAGT. V lost 4 bases, J lost 1 base, and 0 bases stayed unmatched. The CDR3 is 15 residues long. CDR3 residues: CASSGTSGNTGELFF. CDR3 sequence (DNA): TGTGCCAGCAGTGGGACTAGCGGGAACACCGGGGAGCTGTTTTTT.

The chain uses TRBV7-8 and TRBJ2-5, with D uncertain. The better agreement between TRBJ2-7 and the DNA end casts doubt on the J call. The length of the CDR3 is 13 residues. The V gene's germline CDR1 is SGHVS and CDR2 FQNEAQ. This CDR3 is CASSVDMSYEQYF. CDR3 nucleotides: TGTGCCAGCAGTGTAGATATGTCCTACGAGCAGTACTTC.

CDR3 DNA: TGTGCCAGCAGCGTAGCTCCGGGACTCGGGTACGAGCAGTACTTC. It is translated as CASSVAPGLGYEQYF. This rearrangement joins TRBV9 to TRBJ2-7, with D tentatively TRBD2 (6 bases). Trimming shortened V by 0 bases and J by 4 bases, and 14 bases separated the two germline ends. The germline CDR1 and CDR2 sequences are SGDLS and YYNGEE. This CDR3 is 15 amino acids long.

V and J are TRBV27 and TRBJ1-2, with 8 positions matching TRBD1. Per germline, CDR1 MNHEY and CDR2 SMNVEV (reference sequence). The junction had 13 bases not matched to a gene; V was cut back by 11 bases and J by 8 bases. The CDR3 runs 13 residues. The CDR3 coding sequence is TGTGCCGCTGGACCCGGACAGGGTCGAGGCTACACCTTC. This encodes CAAGPGQGRGYTF.